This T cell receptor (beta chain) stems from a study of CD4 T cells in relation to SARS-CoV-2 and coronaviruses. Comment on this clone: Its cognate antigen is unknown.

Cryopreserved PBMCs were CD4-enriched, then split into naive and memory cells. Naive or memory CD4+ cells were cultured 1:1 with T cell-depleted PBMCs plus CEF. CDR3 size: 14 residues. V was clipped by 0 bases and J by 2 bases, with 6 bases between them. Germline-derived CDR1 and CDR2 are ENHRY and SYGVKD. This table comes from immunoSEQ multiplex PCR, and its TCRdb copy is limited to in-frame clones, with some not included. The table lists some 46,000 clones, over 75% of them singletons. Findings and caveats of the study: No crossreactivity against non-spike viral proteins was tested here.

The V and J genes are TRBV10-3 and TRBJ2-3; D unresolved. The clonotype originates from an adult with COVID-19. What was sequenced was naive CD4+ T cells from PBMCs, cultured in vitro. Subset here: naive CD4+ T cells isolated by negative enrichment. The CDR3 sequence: CAISESKLTDTQYF. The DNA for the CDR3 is TGTGCCATCAGTGAGTCTAAACTCACAGATACGCAGTATTTT.